This is a list of T cell receptor beta chains from one sample in a study of identical twins' blood T cells. TCRdb analysed the 5' RACE reads with MiXCR anew, one entry per CDR3 protein. The data hold 350,000 to 450,000 distinct CDR3 sequences, with 25% to 35% observed a single time. Sequenced input: PBMCs. All receptors come from a woman aged 18-49 years in good health. Each CDR3 is given with its conserved first and last residue. The D gene is left open where the match is weak. Expanded clones get a size class; other rows say once, few or many, or leave the size out.

j_call: TRBJ2-1; d_call: -; v_call: TRBV7-9; clone_size: -; cdr3_aa: CASSLRSLNEQFF; cdr3_nt: TGTGCCAGCAGCCTTAGGTCATTGAATGAGCAGTTCTTC
j_call: TRBJ1-4; d_call: -; v_call: TRBV20-1; clone_size: few; cdr3_aa: CSAISSTNEKLFF; cdr3_nt: TGCAGTGCTATATCCTCAACTAATGAAAAACTGTTTTTT
j_call: TRBJ1-2; d_call: -; v_call: TRBV20-1; clone_size: -; cdr3_aa: CSAAPGDGYTF; cdr3_nt: TGCAGTGCCGCGCCGGGGGATGGCTACACCTTC
j_call: TRBJ2-2; d_call: -; v_call: TRBV20-1; clone_size: few; cdr3_aa: CSARRYREGELFF; cdr3_nt: TGCAGTGCTAGACGATACAGGGAAGGGGAGCTGTTTTTT
j_call: TRBJ2-1; d_call: -; v_call: TRBV20-1; clone_size: -; cdr3_aa: CSARDRGWNNEQFF; cdr3_nt: TGCAGTGCTAGAGACAGGGGATGGAACAATGAGCAGTTCTTC
j_call: TRBJ2-7; d_call: TRBD1; v_call: TRBV20-1; clone_size: -; cdr3_aa: CSARVTGGEQYF; cdr3_nt: TGCAGTGCTAGAGTTACAGGGGGCGAGCAGTACTTC
j_call: TRBJ1-4; d_call: TRBD1; v_call: TRBV6-2/TRBV6-3; clone_size: few; cdr3_aa: CASSRTGNEKLFF; cdr3_nt: TGTGCCAGCAGTCGGACAGGAAATGAAAAACTGTTTTTT
j_call: TRBJ1-6; d_call: TRBD1; v_call: TRBV12-5; clone_size: -; cdr3_aa: CASGTPTGANSPLHF; cdr3_nt: TGTGCTAGTGGCACCCCGACAGGGGCCAATTCACCCCTCCACTTT
j_call: TRBJ2-3; d_call: -; v_call: TRBV20-1; clone_size: -; cdr3_aa: CSAREGTDSHPTDTQYF; cdr3_nt: TGCAGTGCTAGAGAAGGAACTGACAGCCACCCCACAGATACGCAGTATTTT
j_call: TRBJ2-3; d_call: -; v_call: TRBV27; clone_size: few; cdr3_aa: CASSLLGPGSTDTQYF; cdr3_nt: TGTGCCAGCAGTTTACTGGGACCCGGGAGCACAGATACGCAGTATTTT
j_call: TRBJ2-5; d_call: TRBD2; v_call: TRBV28; clone_size: -; cdr3_aa: CASGLAGIPQETQYF; cdr3_nt: TGTGCCAGCGGACTAGCGGGAATCCCCCAAGAGACCCAGTACTTC
j_call: TRBJ2-1; d_call: -; v_call: TRBV5-1; clone_size: few; cdr3_aa: CASSLDGNSYNEQFF; cdr3_nt: TGCGCCAGCAGCTTGGACGGGAACTCCTACAATGAGCAGTTCTTC
j_call: TRBJ1-1; d_call: -; v_call: TRBV15; clone_size: -; cdr3_aa: CAASRDMTNTEAFF; cdr3_nt: TGTGCCGCCAGCAGAGATATGACGAACACTGAAGCTTTCTTT
j_call: TRBJ1-4; d_call: -; v_call: TRBV13; clone_size: -; cdr3_aa: CASSYSGHREKLFF; cdr3_nt: TGTGCCAGCAGCTACTCGGGACACCGAGAAAAACTGTTTTTT
j_call: TRBJ1-2; d_call: -; v_call: TRBV11-2; clone_size: few; cdr3_aa: CAGSLWAGQPGHGYTF; cdr3_nt: TGTGCCGGCAGCTTATGGGCCGGACAGCCAGGGCATGGCTACACCTTC
j_call: TRBJ1-6; d_call: -; v_call: TRBV6-5; clone_size: few; cdr3_aa: CASSSQGPNSPLHF; cdr3_nt: TGTGCCAGCAGTTCCCAAGGACCGAATTCACCCCTCCACTTT
j_call: TRBJ2-2; d_call: -; v_call: TRBV6-6; clone_size: many; cdr3_aa: CASWQLPQSNTGELFF; cdr3_nt: TGTGCCAGCTGGCAACTTCCCCAGTCGAACACCGGGGAGCTGTTTTTT
j_call: TRBJ2-3; d_call: -; v_call: TRBV20-1; clone_size: -; cdr3_aa: CSARRQGSWTDTQYF; cdr3_nt: TGCAGTGCTAGGCGCCAAGGGAGTTGGACAGATACGCAGTATTTT
j_call: TRBJ2-7; d_call: TRBD2; v_call: TRBV11-2; clone_size: few; cdr3_aa: CASRRLAGQWEQYF; cdr3_nt: TGTGCCAGCAGGCGACTAGCGGGGCAATGGGAGCAGTACTTC
j_call: TRBJ2-7; d_call: -; v_call: TRBV7-2; clone_size: -; cdr3_aa: CASSPAGLSLTYEQYF; cdr3_nt: TGTGCCAGCAGCCCTGCCGGACTTTCTCTGACTTACGAGCAGTACTTC
j_call: TRBJ2-1; d_call: -; v_call: TRBV12-3/TRBV12-4; clone_size: few; cdr3_aa: CASSSTGGEGNEQFF; cdr3_nt: TGTGCCAGCAGTTCTACAGGGGGGGAGGGCAATGAGCAGTTCTTC
j_call: TRBJ2-2; d_call: -; v_call: TRBV12-5; clone_size: -; cdr3_aa: CASGLALGGELFF; cdr3_nt: TGTGCTAGTGGTTTGGCCCTGGGGGGCGAGCTGTTTTTT
j_call: TRBJ1-1; d_call: -; v_call: TRBV12-3/TRBV12-4; clone_size: -; cdr3_aa: CASTPGGGDTEAFF; cdr3_nt: TGTGCCAGCACCCCCGGCGGGGGAGACACTGAAGCTTTCTTT
j_call: TRBJ1-2; d_call: -; v_call: TRBV20-1; clone_size: many; cdr3_aa: CSASGTLNYGYTF; cdr3_nt: TGCAGTGCTTCCGGGACGTTGAACTATGGCTACACCTTC
j_call: TRBJ1-2; d_call: -; v_call: TRBV21-1; clone_size: once; cdr3_aa: CASSKEEGYNYGYTF; cdr3_nt: TGTGCCAGCAGCAAAGAGGAAGGGTACAACTATGGCTACACCTTC
j_call: TRBJ2-3; d_call: TRBD2; v_call: TRBV20-1; clone_size: -; cdr3_aa: CSTRTSGSTDTQYF; cdr3_nt: TGCAGTACTAGAACTAGCGGGAGCACAGATACGCAGTATTTT
j_call: TRBJ1-5; d_call: -; v_call: TRBV7-9; clone_size: -; cdr3_aa: CASSQGSGNQPQHF; cdr3_nt: TGTGCCAGCAGCCAGGGTAGTGGCAATCAGCCCCAGCATTTT
j_call: TRBJ1-2; d_call: -; v_call: TRBV6-5; clone_size: -; cdr3_aa: CATIRGRFYTF; cdr3_nt: TGTGCCACCATAAGGGGGAGATTCTACACCTTC
j_call: TRBJ1-4; d_call: TRBD1; v_call: TRBV5-5; clone_size: few; cdr3_aa: CASSLDRGHEKLFF; cdr3_nt: TGTGCCAGCAGCTTGGACAGGGGGCATGAAAAACTGTTTTTT
j_call: TRBJ2-4; d_call: TRBD1; v_call: TRBV19; clone_size: few; cdr3_aa: CASSPGTGVAKNIQYF; cdr3_nt: TGTGCCAGTAGTCCCGGGACAGGGGTGGCCAAAAACATTCAGTACTTC
j_call: TRBJ1-2; d_call: -; v_call: TRBV2; clone_size: few; cdr3_aa: CATSPREIYGYTF; cdr3_nt: TGTGCCACCTCTCCACGGGAGATCTATGGCTACACCTTC
j_call: TRBJ2-1; d_call: -; v_call: TRBV27; clone_size: -; cdr3_aa: CASSLSMRNEQFF; cdr3_nt: TGTGCCAGCAGTTTATCGATGAGGAATGAGCAGTTCTTC
j_call: TRBJ2-2; d_call: -; v_call: TRBV20-1; clone_size: many; cdr3_aa: CSASPAGITGELFF; cdr3_nt: TGCAGTGCTTCACCAGCGGGTATCACCGGGGAGCTGTTTTTT
j_call: TRBJ2-7; d_call: -; v_call: TRBV28; clone_size: few; cdr3_aa: CASSEGWGNEQYF; cdr3_nt: TGTGCCAGCAGTGAGGGGTGGGGCAACGAGCAGTACTTC
j_call: TRBJ1-2; d_call: -; v_call: TRBV27; clone_size: -; cdr3_aa: CASRSPGMDTNHGYTF; cdr3_nt: TGTGCCAGCAGATCCCCGGGGATGGATACCAACCATGGCTACACCTTC
j_call: TRBJ2-4; d_call: -; v_call: TRBV5-1; clone_size: -; cdr3_aa: CASSLFTGRNIQYF; cdr3_nt: TGCGCCAGCAGCTTGTTTACGGGCCGAAACATTCAGTACTTC
j_call: TRBJ1-2; d_call: TRBD1; v_call: TRBV19; clone_size: -; cdr3_aa: CASSAPGTGYNYGYTF; cdr3_nt: TGTGCCAGTAGTGCCCCCGGGACAGGCTACAACTATGGCTACACCTTC
j_call: TRBJ2-1; d_call: -; v_call: TRBV20-1; clone_size: -; cdr3_aa: CSAGGPYNGQFF; cdr3_nt: TGCAGTGCGGGGGGCCCCTACAATGGGCAGTTCTTC
j_call: TRBJ2-7; d_call: -; v_call: TRBV12-3/TRBV12-4; clone_size: -; cdr3_aa: CASSLGQSGFEQYF; cdr3_nt: TGTGCCAGCAGTTTGGGGCAATCAGGGTTCGAGCAGTACTTC
j_call: TRBJ1-1; d_call: TRBD1; v_call: TRBV6-6; clone_size: few; cdr3_aa: CASGRTGSPTEAFF; cdr3_nt: TGTGCCAGCGGTCGGACAGGGAGTCCCACTGAAGCTTTCTTT
j_call: TRBJ1-2; d_call: -; v_call: TRBV9; clone_size: -; cdr3_aa: CASSEYEYGYTF; cdr3_nt: TGTGCCAGCAGCGAATACGAGTATGGCTACACCTTC
j_call: TRBJ2-5; d_call: TRBD2; v_call: TRBV2; clone_size: once; cdr3_aa: CASSPGKLAGEETQYF; cdr3_nt: TGTGCCAGCAGCCCCGGCAAACTAGCGGGAGAAGAGACCCAGTACTTC